This entry concerns a single T cell receptor (beta chain). This specimen belongs to a study of blood T cell repertoires in COVID-19. Assay used: immunoSEQ multiplex PCR; TCRdb lists only in-frame clones, some missing. The sample lists 85,000 to 110,000 clones; 84% were seen once. Germline V CDR1 and CDR2: SGHNT, YENEEA. The CDR3 covers 13 residues. Trimming stripped 4 bases from V and 0 bases from J, with 7 bases between. The sequenced sample was peripheral blood. The chain is built from TRBV11-3 and TRBJ2-7, with D perhaps matching TRBD1 (5 bases). The receptor comes from a human donor in a cohort sampled during active or convalescent COVID-19. The CDR3 nucleotides read TGTGCCAGCAGCTGGACAAGCTCCTACGAGCAGTACTTC. Its translation: CASSWTSSYEQYF.